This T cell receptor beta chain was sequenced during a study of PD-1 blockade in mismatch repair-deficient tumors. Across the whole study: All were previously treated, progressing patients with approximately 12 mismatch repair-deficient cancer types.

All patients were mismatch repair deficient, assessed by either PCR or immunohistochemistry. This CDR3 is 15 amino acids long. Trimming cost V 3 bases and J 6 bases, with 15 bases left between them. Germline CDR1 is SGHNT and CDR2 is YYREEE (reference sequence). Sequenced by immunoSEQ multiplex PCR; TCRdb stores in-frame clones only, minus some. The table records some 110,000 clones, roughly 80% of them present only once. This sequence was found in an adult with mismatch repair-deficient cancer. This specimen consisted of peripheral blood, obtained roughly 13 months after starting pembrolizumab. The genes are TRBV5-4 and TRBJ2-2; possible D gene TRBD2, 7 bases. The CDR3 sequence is CASSSVGGPPGELFF. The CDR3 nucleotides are TGTGCCAGCAGCTCCGTGGGGGGGCCCCCCGGGGAGCTGTTTTTT.